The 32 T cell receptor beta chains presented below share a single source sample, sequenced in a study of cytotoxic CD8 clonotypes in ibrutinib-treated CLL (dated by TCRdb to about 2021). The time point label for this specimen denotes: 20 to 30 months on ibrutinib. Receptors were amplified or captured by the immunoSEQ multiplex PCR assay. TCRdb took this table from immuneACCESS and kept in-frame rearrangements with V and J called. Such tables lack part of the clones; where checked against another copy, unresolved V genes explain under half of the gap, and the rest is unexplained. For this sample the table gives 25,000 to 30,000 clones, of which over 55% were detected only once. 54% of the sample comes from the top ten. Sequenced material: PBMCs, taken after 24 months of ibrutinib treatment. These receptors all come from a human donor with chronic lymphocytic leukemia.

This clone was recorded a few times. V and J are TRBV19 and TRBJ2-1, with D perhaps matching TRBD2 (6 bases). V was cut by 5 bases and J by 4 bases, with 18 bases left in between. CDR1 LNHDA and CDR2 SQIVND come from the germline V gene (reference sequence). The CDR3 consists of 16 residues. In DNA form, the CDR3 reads TGTGCCAGTAGTTGGGGTTCGGGGGACTCTTACAATGAGCAGTTCTTC. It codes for CASSWGSGDSYNEQFF.

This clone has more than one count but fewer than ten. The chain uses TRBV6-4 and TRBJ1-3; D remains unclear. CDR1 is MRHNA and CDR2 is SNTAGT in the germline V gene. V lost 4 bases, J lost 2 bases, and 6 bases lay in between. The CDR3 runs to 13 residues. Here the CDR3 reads CASSGDTGNTIYF. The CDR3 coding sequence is TGTGCCAGCAGTGGGGATACTGGAAACACCATATATTTT.

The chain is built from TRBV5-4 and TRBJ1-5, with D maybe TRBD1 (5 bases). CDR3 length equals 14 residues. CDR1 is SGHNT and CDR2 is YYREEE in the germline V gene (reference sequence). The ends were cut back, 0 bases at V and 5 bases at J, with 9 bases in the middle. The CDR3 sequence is CASSLGGVDQPQHF. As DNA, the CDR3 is TGTGCCAGCAGCTTGGGAGGGGTCGATCAGCCCCAGCATTTT.

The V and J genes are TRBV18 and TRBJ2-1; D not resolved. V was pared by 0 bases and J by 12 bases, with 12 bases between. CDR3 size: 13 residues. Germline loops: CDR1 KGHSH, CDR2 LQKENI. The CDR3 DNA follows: TGTGCCAGCTCACCACCGTCGCGTAAGGTGCAGTTCTTC. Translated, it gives CASSPPSRKVQFF.

CDR3 sequence (DNA): TGTGCCAGCTCACCAGCAGGGGACCCTTATGGCTACACCTTC. Amino acid sequence: CASSPAGDPYGYTF. V and J are TRBV18 and TRBJ1-2; D possibly corresponds to TRBD1 (6 bases). Looked up from germline, CDR1 is KGHSH and CDR2 is LQKENI. V was trimmed by 2 bases and J by 5 bases, leaving 12 bases between them. This CDR3 contains 14 residues.

Here the CDR3 reads CASSPRGTGKWNTEAFF. The CDR3, as DNA: TGTGCCAGCAGCCCCAGAGGGACAGGGAAATGGAACACTGAAGCTTTCTTT. The chain recombines TRBV7-9 with TRBJ1-1, with 9 bases identical to TRBD1. The CDR3 contains 17 residues. Germline V gene data show CDR1 as SEHNR and CDR2 as FQNEAQ (reference sequence). The V gene end was trimmed by 5 bases and the J gene end by 1 base; junction bases not matched to a gene: 11. Full variable domain (remainder filled in from reference TRBV7-9 and TRBJ1-1): DTGVSQNPRHKITKRGQNVTFRCDPISEHNRLYWYRQTLGQGPEFLTYFQNEAQLEKSRLLSDRFSAERPKGSFSTLEIQRTEQGDSAMYLCASSPRGTGKWNTEAFFGQGTRLTVV.

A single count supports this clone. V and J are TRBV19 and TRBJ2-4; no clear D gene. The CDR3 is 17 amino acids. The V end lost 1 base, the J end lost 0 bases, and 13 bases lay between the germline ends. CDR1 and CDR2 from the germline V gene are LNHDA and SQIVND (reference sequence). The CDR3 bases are TGTGCCAGTAGTATAGTTAGAGGAGAACTAGCCAAAAACATTCAGTACTTC. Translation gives CASSIVRGELAKNIQYF.

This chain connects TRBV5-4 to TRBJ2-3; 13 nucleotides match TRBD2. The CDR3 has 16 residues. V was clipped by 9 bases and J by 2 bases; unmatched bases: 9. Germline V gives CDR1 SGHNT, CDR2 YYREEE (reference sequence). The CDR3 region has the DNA TGTGCCACCATTCGGACTAGCGGGGGACCCACAGATACGCAGTATTTT. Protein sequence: CATIRTSGGPTDTQYF.

For the CDR3, the DNA is TGTGCCAGCAGCGTAGAGGGGCGGACTGGAAACACCATATATTTT. It is translated as CASSVEGRTGNTIYF. The rearrangement uses TRBV9 and TRBJ1-3; possible D gene TRBD1, 5 bases. Trimming stripped 0 bases from V and 2 bases from J, with 9 bases between. The germline gives CDR1 SGDLS, CDR2 YYNGEE. There are 15 residues in the CDR3.

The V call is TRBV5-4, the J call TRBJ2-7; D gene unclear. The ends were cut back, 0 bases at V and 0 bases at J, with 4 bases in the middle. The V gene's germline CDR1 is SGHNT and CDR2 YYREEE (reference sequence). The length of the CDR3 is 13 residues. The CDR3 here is CASSLVGSYEQYF. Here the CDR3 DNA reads TGTGCCAGCAGCTTGGTGGGCTCCTACGAGCAGTACTTC.

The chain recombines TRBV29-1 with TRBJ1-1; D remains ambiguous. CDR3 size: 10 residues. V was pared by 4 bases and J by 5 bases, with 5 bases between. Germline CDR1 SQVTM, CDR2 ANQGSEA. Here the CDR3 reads CSVARTEAFF. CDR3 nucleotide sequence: TGCAGCGTTGCCAGAACTGAAGCTTTCTTT.

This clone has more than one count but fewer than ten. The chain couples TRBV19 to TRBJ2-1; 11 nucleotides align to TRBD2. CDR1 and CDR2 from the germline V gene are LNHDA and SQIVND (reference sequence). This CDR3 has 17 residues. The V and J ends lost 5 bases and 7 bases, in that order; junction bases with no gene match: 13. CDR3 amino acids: CASSLIVAGGRGNEQFF. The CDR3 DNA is TGTGCCAGTAGTTTGATTGTAGCGGGGGGGCGAGGTAATGAGCAGTTCTTC.

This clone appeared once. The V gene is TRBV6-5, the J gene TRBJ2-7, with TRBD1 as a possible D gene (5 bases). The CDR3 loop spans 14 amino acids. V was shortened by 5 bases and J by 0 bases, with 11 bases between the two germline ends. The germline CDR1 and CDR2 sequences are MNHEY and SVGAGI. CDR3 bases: TGTGCCAGCAGTAGGGGTCTGGTCTCCTACGAGCAGTACTTC. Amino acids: CASSRGLVSYEQYF.

The CDR3 loop is CASSEGGSEAFF. The CDR3 coding sequence is TGCGCCAGCAGTGAGGGAGGGTCTGAAGCTTTCTTT. The chain is built from TRBV10-1 and TRBJ1-1; D is undetermined. The CDR3 is made up of 12 amino acids. Germline CDR1 is WNHNN and CDR2 is SYGVQD (reference sequence). V lost 2 bases, J lost 6 bases, and 7 bases lay in between.

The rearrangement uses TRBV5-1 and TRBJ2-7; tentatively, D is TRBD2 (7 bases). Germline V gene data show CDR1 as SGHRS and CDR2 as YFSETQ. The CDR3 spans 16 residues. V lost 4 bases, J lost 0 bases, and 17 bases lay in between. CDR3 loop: CASSTLGGPYSYEQYF. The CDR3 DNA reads TGCGCCAGCAGCACCCTCGGGGGGCCCTACTCCTACGAGCAGTACTTC.

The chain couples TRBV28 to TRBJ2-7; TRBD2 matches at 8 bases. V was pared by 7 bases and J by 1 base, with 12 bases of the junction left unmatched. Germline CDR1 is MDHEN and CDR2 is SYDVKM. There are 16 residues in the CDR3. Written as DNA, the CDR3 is TGTGCCAGCACCCGGGGGGGAGCCAGGGTTTCCTACGAGCAGTACTTC. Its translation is CASTRGGARVSYEQYF. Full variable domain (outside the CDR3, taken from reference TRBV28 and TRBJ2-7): DVKVTQSSRYLVKRTGEKVFLECVQDMDHENMFWYRQDPGLGLRLIYFSYDVKMKEKGDIPEGYSVSREKKERFSLILESASTNQTSMYLCASTRGGARVSYEQYFGPGTRLTVT.

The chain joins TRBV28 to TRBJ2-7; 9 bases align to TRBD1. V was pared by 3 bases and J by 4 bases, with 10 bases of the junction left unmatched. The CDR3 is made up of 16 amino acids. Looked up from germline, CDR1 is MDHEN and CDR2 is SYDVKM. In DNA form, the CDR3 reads TGTGCCAGCAGTTTGGTGGGGACAGGGACTGCTTACGAGCAGTACTTC. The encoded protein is CASSLVGTGTAYEQYF.

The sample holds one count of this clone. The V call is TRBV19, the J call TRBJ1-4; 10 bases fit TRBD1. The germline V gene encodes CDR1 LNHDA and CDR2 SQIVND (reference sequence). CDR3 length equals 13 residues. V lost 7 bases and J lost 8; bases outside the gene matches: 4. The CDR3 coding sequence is TGTGCCAGTACCGACAGGGGGCGAGAAAAACTGTTTTTT. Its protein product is CASTDRGREKLFF.

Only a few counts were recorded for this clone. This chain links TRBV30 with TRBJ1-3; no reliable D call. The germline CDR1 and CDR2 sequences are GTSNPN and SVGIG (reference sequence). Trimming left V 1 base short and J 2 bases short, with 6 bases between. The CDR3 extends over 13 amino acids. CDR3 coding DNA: TGTGCCTGGAGTGATGGAGCTGGAAACACCATATATTTT. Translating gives CAWSDGAGNTIYF.

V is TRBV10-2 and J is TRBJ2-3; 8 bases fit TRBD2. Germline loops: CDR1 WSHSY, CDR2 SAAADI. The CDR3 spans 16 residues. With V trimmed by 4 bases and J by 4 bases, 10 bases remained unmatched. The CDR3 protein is CASSGGGSGGPDTQYF. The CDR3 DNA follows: TGCGCCAGCAGTGGGGGAGGAAGCGGGGGACCAGATACGCAGTATTTT.

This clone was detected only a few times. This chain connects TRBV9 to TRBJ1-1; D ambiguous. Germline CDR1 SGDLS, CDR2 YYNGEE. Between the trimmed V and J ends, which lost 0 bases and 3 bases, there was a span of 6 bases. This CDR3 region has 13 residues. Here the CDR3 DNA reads TGTGCCAGCAGCGTAGAATGGGACACTGAAGCTTTCTTT. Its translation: CASSVEWDTEAFF.

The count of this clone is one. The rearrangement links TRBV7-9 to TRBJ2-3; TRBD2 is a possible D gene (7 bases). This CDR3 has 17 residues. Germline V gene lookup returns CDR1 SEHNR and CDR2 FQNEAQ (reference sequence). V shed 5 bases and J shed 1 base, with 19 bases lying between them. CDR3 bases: TGTGCCAGCAGCAGCCCGGGGGGCGCCTCTGGCACAGATACGCAGTATTTT. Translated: CASSSPGGASGTDTQYF.

Written as DNA, the CDR3 is TGTGCCAGCAGTTACTCCCCTAGAAAAGGGTATGAGCAGTTCTTC. Its protein is CASSYSPRKGYEQFF. The chain couples TRBV6-5 to TRBJ2-1; the D is unclear. The CDR3 runs to 15 residues. V lost 0 bases, J lost 8 bases, and 14 bases lay in between. Germline-derived CDR1 and CDR2 are MNHEY and SVGAGI.

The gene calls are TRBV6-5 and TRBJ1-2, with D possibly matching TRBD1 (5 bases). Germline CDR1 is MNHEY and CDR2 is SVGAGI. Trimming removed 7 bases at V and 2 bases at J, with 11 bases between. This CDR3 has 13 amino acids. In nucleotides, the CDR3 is TGTGCCAGCAAGGGGCAGGGAAACTATGGCTACACCTTC. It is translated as CASKGQGNYGYTF.

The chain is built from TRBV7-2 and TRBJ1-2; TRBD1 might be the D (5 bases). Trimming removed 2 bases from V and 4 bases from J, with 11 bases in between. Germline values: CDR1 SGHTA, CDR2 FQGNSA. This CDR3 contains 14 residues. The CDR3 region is CASSLQGGTYGYTF. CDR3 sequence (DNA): TGTGCCAGCAGCTTACAGGGCGGAACCTATGGCTACACCTTC.

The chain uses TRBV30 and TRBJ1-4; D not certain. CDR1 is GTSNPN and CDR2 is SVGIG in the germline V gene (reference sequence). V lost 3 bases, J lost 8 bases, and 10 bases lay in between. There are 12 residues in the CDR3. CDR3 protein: CAWSAIKEKLFF. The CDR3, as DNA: TGTGCCTGGAGCGCCATCAAGGAAAAACTGTTTTTT.

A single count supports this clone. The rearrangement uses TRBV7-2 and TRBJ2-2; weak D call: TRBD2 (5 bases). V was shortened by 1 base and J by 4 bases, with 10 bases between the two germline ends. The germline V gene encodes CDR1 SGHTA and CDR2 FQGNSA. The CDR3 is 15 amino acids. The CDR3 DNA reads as TGTGCCAGCAGCTTAGACGGACTGAGCACCGGGGAGCTGTTTTTT. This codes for CASSLDGLSTGELFF.

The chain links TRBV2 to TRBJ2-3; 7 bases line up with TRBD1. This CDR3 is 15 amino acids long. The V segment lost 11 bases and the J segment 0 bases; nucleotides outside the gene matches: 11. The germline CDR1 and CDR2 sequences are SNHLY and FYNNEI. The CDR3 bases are TGTGCCGGGAGTTCCGGGACAGCTAGCACAGATACGCAGTATTTT. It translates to CAGSSGTASTDTQYF.

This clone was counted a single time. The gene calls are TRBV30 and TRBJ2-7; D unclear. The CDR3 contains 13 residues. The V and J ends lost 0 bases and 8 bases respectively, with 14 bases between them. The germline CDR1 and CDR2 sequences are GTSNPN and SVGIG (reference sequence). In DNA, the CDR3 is TGTGCCTGGAGTGTATCCCCAGATGGGAAGCAGTACTTC. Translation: CAWSVSPDGKQYF.

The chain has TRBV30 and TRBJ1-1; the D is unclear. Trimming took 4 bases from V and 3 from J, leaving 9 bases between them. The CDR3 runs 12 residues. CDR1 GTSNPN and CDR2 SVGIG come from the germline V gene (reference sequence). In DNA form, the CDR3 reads TGTGCCTGGATCCCCGGGTACACTGAAGCTTTCTTT. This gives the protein CAWIPGYTEAFF. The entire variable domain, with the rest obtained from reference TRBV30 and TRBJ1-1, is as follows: SQTIHQWPATLVQPVGSPLSLECTVEGTSNPNLYWYRQAAGRGLQLLFYSVGIGQISSEVPQNLSASRPQDRQFILSSKKLLLSDSGFYLCAWIPGYTEAFFGQGTRLTVV.

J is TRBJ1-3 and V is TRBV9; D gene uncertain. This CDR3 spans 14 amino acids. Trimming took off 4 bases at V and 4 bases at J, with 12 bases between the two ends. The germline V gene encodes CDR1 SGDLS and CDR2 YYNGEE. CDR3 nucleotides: TGTGCCAGCAGCTCCGAGGTTCGGGGAAACACCATATATTTT. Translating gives CASSSEVRGNTIYF.

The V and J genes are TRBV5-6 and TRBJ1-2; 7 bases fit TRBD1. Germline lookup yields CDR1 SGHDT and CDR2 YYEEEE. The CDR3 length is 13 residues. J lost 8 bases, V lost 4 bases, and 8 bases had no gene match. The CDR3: CASSLDRAGGYTF. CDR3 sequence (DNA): TGTGCCAGCAGCCTAGACAGGGCTGGAGGCTACACCTTC.